Shown below are 17 T cell receptor beta chains from a single sample sequenced in a study of immune heterogeneity within non-small cell lung tumors (dated by TCRdb to 2017 to 2018). Genomic DNA was extracted from bulk tumor tissue and used as the TCR template, and 600 ng gDNA was amplified per sample. During surgery, multiple biopsies were taken from each primary tumor and placed as far apart as possible within the tumor mass. The study cohort was described as untreated, and patients were newly diagnosed NSCLC cases undergoing curative surgery. Sequencing was carried out with a HiSeq X Ten. The TCR beta CDR3 region was amplified with a multiplex PCR system whose first round of approximately 10 cycles used 32 V-gene forward primers and 13 J-gene reverse primers. TCRdb reworked the public reads: Q25 trimming with fastp, MiXCR clone assembly, productive beta chains retained. Rows are combined by CDR3 protein, so each entry shows the most common genes and DNA. The sample table lists approximately 31,000 distinct CDR3 sequences, about 30% of them with a count of one. The ten largest clones capture approximately 4.2% of the sample.

Sequenced sample: lung tumor tissue. These receptors were collected from a man aged 35 to 55 with non-small cell lung cancer.

This clonotype has a handful of counts. The CDR3 DNA follows: TGCAGTGTGAGCGGGAGCACAGATACGCAGTATTTT. This codes for CSVSGSTDTQYF. V gene TRBV20-1 combines with J gene TRBJ2-3; D is possibly TRBD2 (6 bases). The germline gives CDR1 DFQATT, CDR2 SNEGSKA (reference sequence). The V gene lost 7 bases and the J gene lost 0 bases, with 8 bases spanning the gap. This CDR3 has 12 residues.

With regard to this clonotype: A much more abundant neighbour one base away suggests this may be a read error. The chain combines TRBV7-8 with TRBJ2-1; TRBD1 or TRBD2 may be the D gene (5 bases each). This CDR3 is 16 amino acids long. The ends were cut back, 2 bases at V and 4 bases at J, with 15 bases in the middle. Germline loops: CDR1 SGHVS, CDR2 FQNEAQ. CDR3 sequence: CASSLLGQGAYNEQFF. CDR3 sequence (DNA): TGTGCCAGCAGCTTACTTGGGCAGGGAGCGTACAATGAGCAGTTCTTC.

In its sample, this clonotype was seen many times. The chain has TRBV11-3 and TRBJ2-3; weak D call: TRBD1 (5 bases). Germline V CDR1 and CDR2: SGHNT, YENEEA. CDR3 length: 15 residues. V lost 6 bases and J lost 1, with 14 bases in between. The CDR3 loop is CASSNWGAGTDTQYF. The CDR3 DNA reads as TGTGCCAGCAGTAATTGGGGCGCGGGCACAGATACGCAGTATTTT. The whole variable domain, filled in from reference TRBV11-3 and TRBJ2-3, reads EAGVVQSPRYKIIEKKQPVAFWCNPISGHNTLYWYLQNLGQGPELLIRYENEEAVDDSQLPKDRFSAERLKGVDSTLKIQPAELGDSAVYLCASSNWGAGTDTQYFGPGTRLTVL.

This clonotype has at least ten counts. This sequence joins TRBV20-1 and TRBJ2-7, with 9 bases aligning to TRBD1. CDR3 length: 14 amino acids. From germline, CDR1 is DFQATT and CDR2 SNEGSKA (reference sequence). V was pared by 6 bases and J by 1 base, with 7 bases of the junction left unmatched. The CDR3 loop reads CSATGQGSSYEQYF. The CDR3 nucleotides read TGCAGTGCCACCGGACAGGGGTCATCCTACGAGCAGTACTTC.

Regarding this clonotype: A single base separates this from a much larger clone, so it may be a read error. J is TRBJ1-6 and V is TRBV6-1, with a weak D call TRBD1 (5 bases). The CDR3 runs 15 residues. Germline loops: CDR1 MNHNS, CDR2 SASEGT. The CDR3 DNA is TGTGACAGCAGCCTAAAGCAACTCCCGAGGGGACCCCTCCACTTT. Translation gives CDSSLKQLPRGPLHF.

This clonotype occurred many times. The rearrangement links TRBV2 to TRBJ1-5, with TRBD1 matching 7 bases. The CDR3 consists of 13 residues. CDR1 is SNHLY, CDR2 FYNNEI, per germline. The ends lost 4 bases at V and 11 bases at J; junction bases unmatched: 8. CDR3 sequence: CASSAGGYAAQHF. CDR3 bases: TGTGCCAGCAGTGCAGGGGGATACGCGGCCCAGCATTTT. The whole variable domain, filled in from reference TRBV2 and TRBJ1-5, reads EPEVTQTPSHQVTQMGQEVILRCVPISNHLYFYWYRQILGQKVEFLVSFYNNEISEKSEIFDDQFSVERPDGSNFTLKIRSTKLEDSAMYFCASSAGGYAAQHFGDGTRLSIL.

This clonotype was seen only a few times. The chain combines TRBV2 with TRBJ1-1; TRBD1 matches at 9 bases. Germline V lookup: CDR1 SNHLY, CDR2 FYNNEI. There are 14 residues in the CDR3. The trim removed 4 bases at V and 5 bases at J, leaving 5 bases unmatched. The CDR3 loop reads CASSGTGGRTEAFF. CDR3 nucleotides: TGTGCCAGCAGTGGTACAGGGGGCCGGACTGAAGCTTTCTTT.

This clonotype was seen at least ten times. The genes are TRBV12-3 or TRBV12-4 and TRBJ2-1; 7 bases match TRBD2. V shed 1 base and J 6 bases; nucleotides not matched to a gene: 3. The CDR3 contains 14 residues. CDR3 sequence reads: CASSLGGLFNEQFF. Written as DNA, the CDR3 is TGTGCCAGCAGTTTAGGGGGACTATTCAATGAGCAGTTCTTC.

With regard to this clonotype: Being one base from a much bigger clone, this may be a read error. The chain is built from TRBV6-2 or TRBV6-3 and TRBJ1-1; no clear D. V was pared by 1 base and J by 7 bases, with 10 bases between. Germline lookup yields CDR1 MNHEY and CDR2 SVGEGT. The CDR3 is 13 amino acids. This chain's CDR3 is CASSYWEGREAFF. CDR3 coding DNA: TGTGCCAGCAGTTACTGGGAAGGCCGTGAAGCTTTCTTT.

There are many counts of this clonotype. The chain is built from TRBV5-1 and TRBJ2-7; D call uncertain. Germline-derived CDR1 and CDR2 are SGHRS and YFSETQ. Trimming took off 5 bases at V and 3 bases at J, with 6 bases between the two ends. The CDR3 consists of 11 residues. CDR3 nucleotide sequence: TGCGCCAGCAGTGTCGACTACGAGCAGTACTTC. It specifies CASSVDYEQYF.

This clonotype was seen at least ten times. The chain carries TRBV6-1 and TRBJ1-2; D is perhaps TRBD1 (5 bases). The CDR3 covers 14 residues. V lost 7 bases, J lost 4 bases, and 16 bases lay in between. Germline CDR1 and CDR2: MNHNS and SASEGT. CDR3 coding DNA: TGTGCCAGCACTCTGTCGGGGGGGGGCTATGGCTACACCTTC. Its protein is CASTLSGGGYGYTF.

A word on this clonotype: It may be a read error: a sequence one base away is much more abundant. Given the absence of the conserved phenylalanine or tryptophan at the CDR3 end, a read error is likely. This rearrangement joins TRBV6-4 to TRBJ1-2, with 7 bases that match TRBD1. This CDR3 spans 14 amino acids. Trimming removed 0 bases from V and 4 bases from J; junction bases left unmatched: 2. Germline V lookup: CDR1 MRHNA, CDR2 SNTAGT. CDR3 sequence reads: CASSDSPGGYGYTL. Here the CDR3 DNA reads TGTGCCAGCAGTGACTCGCCAGGGGGCTATGGCTACACCTTA.

This clonotype has a handful of counts. The V gene is TRBV29-1, the J gene TRBJ2-7, with 7 bases matching TRBD2. V gave up 3 bases and J gave up 3 bases; unmatched junction bases: 11. The CDR3 extends over 15 amino acids. Germline V lookup: CDR1 SQVTM, CDR2 ANQGSEA. The CDR3 DNA sequence: TGCAGCGTTGAGGGGATGGAGGGAGGGAACTACGAGCAGTACTTC. It encodes CSVEGMEGGNYEQYF.

The gene calls are TRBV5-1 and TRBJ2-5; 10 bases agree with TRBD2. The V and J ends lost 4 bases and 1 base, in that order; junction bases with no gene match: 7. There are 16 residues in the CDR3. Germline V gene lookup returns CDR1 SGHRS and CDR2 YFSETQ. The CDR3 spells CASSPGLAELQETQYF. The CDR3 DNA reads TGCGCCAGCAGCCCCGGACTAGCGGAGCTCCAAGAGACCCAGTACTTC.

V is TRBV11-3 and J is TRBJ1-4; D possibly corresponds to TRBD1 (6 bases). V was clipped by 5 bases and J by 5 bases, with 12 bases between them. The CDR3 sequence is 14 residues long. The germline V gene has CDR1 SGHNT and CDR2 YENEEA. As DNA, the CDR3 is TGTGCCAGCAGCCCGACAGGAATAAATGAAAAACTGTTTTTT. Translated: CASSPTGINEKLFF.

Note on this clonotype: At one end, the junction sequence differs from germline, possibly due to a read error. This CDR3 reads CASSIPPGGVSNHPQHF. The CDR3 bases are TGTGCCAGTAGTATCCCTCCGGGGGGTGTTAGCAATCACCCCCAGCATTTT. The rearrangement joins TRBV19 to TRBJ1-5; perhaps TRBD1 as D (5 bases). This CDR3 comprises 17 residues. Germline-derived CDR1 and CDR2 are LNHDA and SQIVND (reference sequence).

This sequence joins TRBV18 and TRBJ1-1; weak D call: TRBD1 (6 bases). The germline V gene has CDR1 KGHSH and CDR2 LQKENI. This CDR3 contains 17 residues. Trimming pared 4 bases from V and 0 bases from J, leaving 18 bases between. In DNA form, the CDR3 reads TGTGCCAGCTCACGAAGGTCCGGGGGGCAGGTGAACACTGAAGCTTTCTTT. The encoded protein is CASSRRSGGQVNTEAFF.